These T cell receptor beta chains were read from a single sample in a study of CD8+ T cells in alopecia areata. Measured with immunoSEQ multiplex PCR; TCRdb has only the in-frame clones, and not every one. The table includes 90,000 to 120,000 clones, around 83% detected once. Here the sequenced sample was CD8+ T cells sorted from blood, taken at week 24, from a patient treated with tofacitinib. These receptors were taken from a human donor with alopecia areata. The CDR3 runs from the conserved cysteine through the conserved F or W. The order of the fields is J gene, clone size, D gene, CDR3 length, V gene, CDR3 protein, CDR3 DNA. The D gene is left open where the match is weak. Expanded clones get a size class; other rows say once, few or many, or leave the size out.

j_call: TRBJ2-7
clone_size: NA
d_call: NA
cdr3_length: 15
v_call: TRBV4-2
cdr3_aa: CASSQDRGGPYEQYF
cdr3_nt: TGTGCCAGCAGCCAAGATCGTGGGGGGCCCTACGAGCAGTACTTC

j_call: TRBJ2-3
clone_size: NA
d_call: NA
cdr3_length: 14
v_call: TRBV12-5
cdr3_aa: CASGMPGRPDTQYF
cdr3_nt: TGTGCTAGTGGTATGCCGGGACGTCCAGATACGCAGTATTTT

j_call: TRBJ2-7
clone_size: NA
d_call: TRBD2
cdr3_length: 18
v_call: TRBV4-3
cdr3_aa: CASSHHRTSGEPSYEQYF
cdr3_nt: TGCGCCAGCAGCCACCATCGGACTAGCGGGGAACCGTCGTACGAGCAGTACTTC

j_call: TRBJ2-7
clone_size: NA
d_call: TRBD1
cdr3_length: 13
v_call: TRBV7-2
cdr3_aa: CASSLGTGYEQYF
cdr3_nt: TGTGCCAGCAGCTTAGGGACAGGCTACGAGCAGTACTTC

j_call: TRBJ2-7
clone_size: NA
d_call: NA
cdr3_length: 13
v_call: TRBV19
cdr3_aa: CASSIEDSYEQYF
cdr3_nt: TGTGCCAGTAGTATAGAGGATTCCTACGAGCAGTACTTC

j_call: TRBJ1-1
clone_size: few
d_call: NA
cdr3_length: 14
v_call: TRBV27
cdr3_aa: CASSKRGIDTEAFF
cdr3_nt: TGTGCCAGCAGCAAAAGGGGTATCGACACTGAAGCTTTCTTT

j_call: TRBJ2-7
clone_size: few
d_call: TRBD1
cdr3_length: 13
v_call: TRBV10-3
cdr3_aa: CAISGDSSYEQYF
cdr3_nt: TGTGCCATCAGTGGGGACAGCTCCTACGAGCAGTACTTC

j_call: TRBJ2-7
clone_size: NA
d_call: NA
cdr3_length: 11
v_call: TRBV21-1
cdr3_aa: CASPGSHEQYF
cdr3_nt: TGTGCCAGCCCTGGTAGTCACGAGCAGTACTTC

j_call: TRBJ2-7
clone_size: once
d_call: NA
cdr3_length: 15
v_call: TRBV7-6
cdr3_aa: CASSPLAGGNYEQYF
cdr3_nt: TGTGCCAGCAGCCCCCTCGCCGGGGGAAACTACGAGCAGTACTTC

j_call: TRBJ2-2
clone_size: few
d_call: NA
cdr3_length: 14
v_call: TRBV5-8
cdr3_aa: CASSSTYNTGELFF
cdr3_nt: TGTGCCAGCAGCTCGACCTATAACACCGGGGAGCTGTTTTTT

j_call: TRBJ2-1
clone_size: NA
d_call: NA
cdr3_length: 14
v_call: TRBV4-3
cdr3_aa: CASSQDIGYNEQFF
cdr3_nt: TGCGCCAGCAGCCAAGATATAGGGTACAATGAGCAGTTCTTC

j_call: TRBJ2-5
clone_size: NA
d_call: TRBD1
cdr3_length: 15
v_call: TRBV4-3
cdr3_aa: CASSQNDRGGETQYF
cdr3_nt: TGCGCCAGCAGCCAGAACGACAGGGGCGGAGAGACCCAGTACTTC

j_call: TRBJ1-2
clone_size: NA
d_call: NA
cdr3_length: 14
v_call: TRBV29-1
cdr3_aa: CSAGETGDNYGYTF
cdr3_nt: TGCAGCGCGGGGGAGACAGGAGATAACTATGGCTACACCTTC

j_call: TRBJ2-1
clone_size: NA
d_call: NA
cdr3_length: 14
v_call: TRBV10-2
cdr3_aa: CASSVWRGYNEQFF
cdr3_nt: TGCGCCAGCAGTGTATGGAGGGGATACAATGAGCAGTTCTTC

j_call: TRBJ1-1
clone_size: NA
d_call: NA
cdr3_length: 14
v_call: TRBV30
cdr3_aa: CAWRQGTGNTEAFF
cdr3_nt: TGTGCCTGGAGGCAAGGCACCGGGAACACTGAAGCTTTCTTT

j_call: TRBJ1-1
clone_size: NA
d_call: NA
cdr3_length: 16
v_call: TRBV21-1
cdr3_aa: CASSNYQGRGDTEAFF
cdr3_nt: TGTGCCAGCAGCAACTACCAGGGCAGGGGAGACACTGAAGCTTTCTTT

j_call: TRBJ2-7
clone_size: NA
d_call: NA
cdr3_length: 13
v_call: TRBV30
cdr3_aa: CAWTWTASYEQYF
cdr3_nt: TGTGCCTGGACCTGGACGGCTTCCTACGAGCAGTACTTC

j_call: TRBJ2-7
clone_size: NA
d_call: NA
cdr3_length: 12
v_call: TRBV27
cdr3_aa: CASSTQGYEQYF
cdr3_nt: TGTGCCAGCAGTACACAGGGCTACGAGCAGTACTTC

j_call: TRBJ2-2
clone_size: NA
d_call: NA
cdr3_length: 13
v_call: TRBV6-5
cdr3_aa: CASRRQATGELFF
cdr3_nt: TGTGCCAGCAGAAGACAGGCCACCGGGGAGCTGTTTTTT

j_call: TRBJ2-7
clone_size: NA
d_call: TRBD1
cdr3_length: 16
v_call: TRBV7-8
cdr3_aa: CASSLRDRRQTYEQYF
cdr3_nt: TGTGCCAGCAGCTTACGGGACAGGCGCCAAACCTACGAGCAGTACTTC

j_call: TRBJ2-7
clone_size: NA
d_call: NA
cdr3_length: 13
v_call: TRBV14
cdr3_aa: CASSQENPLEQYF
cdr3_nt: TGTGCCAGCAGCCAAGAGAACCCCCTGGAGCAGTACTTC

j_call: TRBJ2-1
clone_size: few
d_call: TRBD2
cdr3_length: 17
v_call: TRBV25-1
cdr3_aa: CASSESLRLAGGDEQFF
cdr3_nt: TGTGCCAGCAGTGAATCCTTGAGGCTAGCGGGGGGGGATGAGCAGTTCTTC

j_call: TRBJ2-5
clone_size: NA
d_call: NA
cdr3_length: 15
v_call: TRBV15
cdr3_aa: CATSRDEAGWETQYF
cdr3_nt: TGTGCCACCAGCAGAGATGAAGCCGGGTGGGAGACCCAGTACTTC

j_call: TRBJ1-2
clone_size: few
d_call: NA
cdr3_length: 13
v_call: TRBV6-5
cdr3_aa: CASSYSSHWGYTF
cdr3_nt: TGTGCCAGCAGTTACTCGAGTCATTGGGGCTACACCTTC

j_call: TRBJ1-3
clone_size: NA
d_call: NA
cdr3_length: 16
v_call: TRBV7-9
cdr3_aa: CASSDLSGNPGNTIYF
cdr3_nt: TGTGCCAGCAGCGATCTCTCAGGGAACCCTGGAAACACCATATATTTT

j_call: TRBJ2-7
clone_size: once
d_call: NA
cdr3_length: 11
v_call: TRBV2
cdr3_aa: CASSVSYEQYF
cdr3_nt: TGTGCCAGCAGTGTGAGCTACGAGCAGTACTTC

j_call: TRBJ2-7
clone_size: NA
d_call: NA
cdr3_length: 14
v_call: TRBV27
cdr3_aa: CASSFLRGGGEQYF
cdr3_nt: TGTGCCAGCAGTTTTTTACGAGGAGGAGGCGAGCAGTACTTC

j_call: TRBJ2-7
clone_size: once
d_call: NA
cdr3_length: 14
v_call: TRBV7-6
cdr3_aa: CASSLDRSSYEQYF
cdr3_nt: TGTGCCAGCAGCTTAGATCGGAGCTCCTACGAGCAGTACTTC

j_call: TRBJ2-3
clone_size: NA
d_call: NA
cdr3_length: 14
v_call: TRBV7-9
cdr3_aa: CASSLQGGMDTQYF
cdr3_nt: TGTGCCAGCAGCCTTCAGGGGGGCATGGATACGCAGTATTTT

j_call: TRBJ2-3
clone_size: NA
d_call: NA
cdr3_length: 16
v_call: TRBV19
cdr3_aa: CASSDRWGSGTDTQYF
cdr3_nt: TGTGCCAGTAGTGACCGTTGGGGTAGTGGCACAGATACGCAGTATTTT

j_call: TRBJ2-7
clone_size: NA
d_call: TRBD1
cdr3_length: 14
v_call: TRBV29-1
cdr3_aa: CSVVSPDRAYEQYF
cdr3_nt: TGCAGCGTTGTTTCACCGGACAGGGCCTACGAGCAGTACTTC

j_call: TRBJ1-2
clone_size: NA
d_call: TRBD1
cdr3_length: 14
v_call: TRBV6-5
cdr3_aa: CASNRQGGSYGYTF
cdr3_nt: TGTGCCAGCAACCGGCAGGGGGGAAGTTATGGCTACACCTTC

j_call: TRBJ2-1
clone_size: NA
d_call: NA
cdr3_length: 8
v_call: TRBV5-6
cdr3_aa: CASSGEFF
cdr3_nt: TGTGCCAGCAGTGGGGAGTTCTTC

j_call: TRBJ2-1
clone_size: NA
d_call: NA
cdr3_length: 15
v_call: TRBV6-5
cdr3_aa: CASSYGSGNYNEQFF
cdr3_nt: TGTGCCAGCAGTTACGGGTCGGGAAATTACAATGAGCAGTTCTTC

j_call: TRBJ2-7
clone_size: NA
d_call: NA
cdr3_length: 13
v_call: TRBV11-2
cdr3_aa: CASSLGVSYEQYF
cdr3_nt: TGTGCCAGCAGCTTGGGAGTCTCCTACGAGCAGTACTTC

j_call: TRBJ2-7
clone_size: NA
d_call: TRBD2
cdr3_length: 13
v_call: TRBV7-9
cdr3_aa: CASSGSGAREQYF
cdr3_nt: TGTGCCAGCAGCGGCAGCGGGGCCCGCGAGCAGTACTTC

j_call: TRBJ2-2
clone_size: NA
d_call: TRBD2
cdr3_length: 16
v_call: TRBV7-9
cdr3_aa: CASSLGAGLNTGELFF
cdr3_nt: TGTGCCAGCAGCTTAGGAGCGGGGCTAAACACCGGGGAGCTGTTTTTT

j_call: TRBJ1-5
clone_size: NA
d_call: NA
cdr3_length: 14
v_call: TRBV27
cdr3_aa: CASSPEGSNQPQHF
cdr3_nt: TGTGCCAGCAGTCCCGAAGGGAGCAATCAGCCCCAGCATTTT

j_call: TRBJ2-1
clone_size: NA
d_call: NA
cdr3_length: 12
v_call: TRBV7-9
cdr3_aa: CASSLGANEQFF
cdr3_nt: TGTGCCAGCAGCTTAGGCGCAAATGAGCAGTTCTTC

j_call: TRBJ2-7
clone_size: NA
d_call: NA
cdr3_length: 16
v_call: TRBV4-2
cdr3_aa: CASSQETAGFSYEQYF
cdr3_nt: TGTGCCAGCAGCCAAGAAACGGCAGGGTTCTCCTACGAGCAGTACTTC

j_call: TRBJ1-6
clone_size: once
d_call: TRBD1
cdr3_length: 14
v_call: TRBV4-1
cdr3_aa: CASSQWTGESPLHF
cdr3_nt: TGCGCCAGCAGCCAATGGACAGGCGAATCACCCCTCCACTTT

j_call: TRBJ2-2
clone_size: NA
d_call: NA
cdr3_length: 13
v_call: TRBV5-6
cdr3_aa: CASSLGGAGELSF
cdr3_nt: TGTGCCAGCAGCTTGGGAGGGGCCGGGGAGCTGTCTTTT

j_call: TRBJ2-3
clone_size: many
d_call: TRBD2
cdr3_length: 16
v_call: TRBV19
cdr3_aa: CASSISSGGSTDTQYF
cdr3_nt: TGTGCCAGTAGTATATCGAGCGGGGGCTCCACAGATACGCAGTATTTT

j_call: TRBJ2-3
clone_size: NA
d_call: NA
cdr3_length: 13
v_call: TRBV29-1
cdr3_aa: CSVRRGATDTQYF
cdr3_nt: TGCAGCGTCCGACGGGGGGCCACAGATACGCAGTATTTT

j_call: TRBJ2-1
clone_size: NA
d_call: TRBD1
cdr3_length: 14
v_call: TRBV10-3
cdr3_aa: CAITTGTGDNEQFF
cdr3_nt: TGTGCCATCACAACCGGGACAGGGGACAATGAGCAGTTCTTC

j_call: TRBJ1-1
clone_size: NA
d_call: NA
cdr3_length: 14
v_call: TRBV12-5
cdr3_aa: CASGSPGTAERAFF
cdr3_nt: TGTGCTAGTGGATCACCCGGGACCGCAGAACGGGCTTTCTTT

j_call: TRBJ2-7
clone_size: NA
d_call: NA
cdr3_length: 18
v_call: TRBV7-7
cdr3_aa: CASSLEKEGGDLSYEQYF
cdr3_nt: TGTGCTAGCAGCTTAGAGAAGGAGGGGGGTGACCTATCCTACGAGCAGTACTTC